These 4 T cell receptor beta chains were all obtained from the same sample, sequenced in a study of spatial heterogeneity in lung cancer. Time point defined: sample taken at primary tumor resection. Extraction of whole RNA from tumor, nontumor lung or frozen PBMC preceded unsorted sequencing. TCRdb redid the calling of the 5' RACE reads with MiXCR, one entry per CDR3 protein. The table lists around 13,000 distinct CDR3 sequences, approximately 14% of them singletons. Specimen: PBMCs, collected at surgery. The receptor source for this set is a male donor with early-stage non-small cell lung cancer.

Only a few counts were recorded for this clonotype. The V gene is TRBV20-1, the J gene TRBJ1-6, with D possibly being TRBD1 (6 bases). CDR3 length: 12 residues. CDR1 and CDR2 (germline): DFQATT, SNEGSKA (reference sequence). V lost 0 bases and J lost 12, with 9 bases in between. CDR3 protein: CSARDRRGPLHF. The CDR3 DNA follows: TGCAGTGCTAGAGACCGCAGGGGACCCCTCCACTTT.

This chain joins TRBV24-1 and TRBJ1-1; the D is unclear. Trimming removed 7 bases from V and 1 base from J, with 9 bases in between. The CDR3 spans 13 residues. Germline CDR1 reads KGHDR; CDR2 reads SFDVKD. The CDR3 sequence: CATREDANTEAFF. CDR3 sequence (DNA): TGTGCCACCAGAGAAGACGCGAACACTGAAGCTTTCTTT.

This chain uses TRBV7-2 with TRBJ1-2, with 7 bases aligning to TRBD1. CDR1 SGHTA and CDR2 FQGNSA come from the germline V gene. Germline trimming cut 4 bases from V and 2 bases from J; bases unmatched to any gene: 4. The CDR3 is 14 residues long. The CDR3 DNA sequence: TGTGCCAGCAGCTCGCCAGGGGGAAACTATGGCTACACCTTC. This sequence encodes CASSSPGGNYGYTF.

This clonotype was seen more than once but under ten times. The rearrangement joins TRBV3-1 to TRBJ2-1, with 10 bases matching TRBD2. This CDR3 has 16 residues. Looked up from germline, CDR1 is LGHDT and CDR2 is YNNKEL (reference sequence). Trimming at V came to 4 bases and at J to 2 bases, leaving 5 bases not matched to a gene. DNA for the CDR3: TGTGCCAGCAGCCCCCTAAGCGGGGGGGCCTACAATGAGCAGTTCTTC. This translates into CASSPLSGGAYNEQFF.